This T cell receptor (beta chain) was recorded in a study of cytomegalovirus exposure and HLA in healthy donors. Study in general: Across roughly 400 genotyped donors, about 80% landed in the Caucasian-associated ancestry cluster. Study outcomes and limitations: Researchers reported in a later analysis that common viral pathogens appeared linked to several top clusters. Association of a missense DCLRE1C variant with TCR beta V- and J-gene trimming was reported in a later analysis. In an earlier analysis, in 620 or so donors, most V segments appeared productive either ~90% or ~30% of the time.

With respect to this clone: Its antigen is currently unknown.

The CDR3 loop spans 15 amino acids. Germline lookup yields CDR1 SGHVS and CDR2 FQNEAQ. The J segment lost 4 bases and the V segment lost 5 bases, leaving 10 bases of the junction unmatched. Vbeta (60) and Jbeta (13) primers were used in the PCR. TCRdb's copy holds only in-frame clones and misses some; the assay was immunoSEQ multiplex PCR. The sample holds 79,000 or so clones, around 72% seen once. The sequenced sample consisted of PBMCs. The V gene is TRBV7-8, the J gene TRBJ1-1; 7 bases map to TRBD1. The TCR originated in a woman in her forties in good health and CMV-seropositive. The CDR3 region is CASSRAQGDLTEAFF. Here the CDR3 DNA reads TGTGCCAGCAGCCGAGCCCAGGGGGACCTCACTGAAGCTTTCTTT.